The TCR beta chain described here comes from a study of cytomegalovirus exposure and HLA in healthy donors. Profiling relied on immunoSEQ multiplex PCR, and the TCRdb table lists in-frame clones only, not all of them. This sample has 180,000 or so clones, with about 89% found just once. To note about this clone: Its cognate antigen is unknown.

Overall study results and limits: The study found most TCR sequences rare, yet found some public TCRs in many donors. According to the study, 180 or so TCR beta chains were cytomegalovirus-associated.

This sequence was found in a man under 40 in good health and CMV-seropositive. The sample taken for sequencing was PBMCs.

The CDR3 spells CAAGGSEGSAKNIQYF. For the CDR3, the DNA is TGTGCCGCGGGGGGGTCGGAGGGATCGGCCAAAAACATTCAGTACTTC. The V and J genes are TRBV10-3 and TRBJ2-4; 9 bases are a match to TRBD2. Germline V gives CDR1 ENHRY, CDR2 SYGVKD. Unmatched junction bases numbered 12, after V lost 11 bases and J lost 1 base. The CDR3 totals 16 residues.